This passage covers 30 T cell receptor beta chains from one sample sequenced in a study of blood T cell repertoires in COVID-19. Assay used: immunoSEQ multiplex PCR; TCRdb lists only in-frame clones, some missing. The sample has around 500,000 clones, around 85% seen once. The material sequenced was PBMCs or T cells enriched from blood (not recorded which). All receptors come from a woman aged 55-69 years who had recovered from COVID-19.

This chain uses TRBV27 with TRBJ2-2, with 7 bases aligning to TRBD1. This CDR3 is 14 amino acids long. CDR1 MNHEY and CDR2 SMNVEV come from the germline V gene (reference sequence). J gave up 6 bases and V 5 bases, and 6 bases lay outside the gene matches. The CDR3 nucleotides are TGTGCCAGCAGTCCCCAGGGGGTTGCCGGGGAGCTGTTTTTT. Its translation: CASSPQGVAGELFF.

The gene calls are TRBV6-5 and TRBJ2-3; possibly TRBD1 for D (6 bases). Germline V lookup: CDR1 MNHEY, CDR2 SVGAGI. The CDR3 is 15 residues long. V dropped 0 bases and J dropped 6 bases, with 13 bases sitting between them. The CDR3 is CASSYSVRGSDTQYF. CDR3 in DNA: TGTGCCAGCAGTTACTCAGTCAGGGGATCCGATACGCAGTATTTT.

CDR3 coding DNA: TGCAGCGTTGAAGATGGGCAGGGCCTGAACACTGAAGCTTTCTTT. Translation gives CSVEDGQGLNTEAFF. The rearrangement uses TRBV29-1 and TRBJ1-1, with D maybe TRBD1 (5 bases). The CDR3 loop spans 15 amino acids. Trimming pared 0 bases from V and 0 bases from J, leaving 11 bases between. The germline CDR1 and CDR2 sequences are SQVTM and ANQGSEA.

This clone was observed once. V gene TRBV29-1 combines with J gene TRBJ2-3, with D perhaps TRBD2 (5 bases). Germline CDR1 and CDR2: SQVTM and ANQGSEA. CDR3 size: 14 residues. V lost 4 bases, J lost 6 bases, and 17 bases lay in between. The CDR3 loop is CSVVKVRGADTQYF. CDR3 nucleotide sequence: TGCAGCGTTGTAAAGGTCCGGGGTGCGGATACGCAGTATTTT.

This chain links TRBV7-9 with TRBJ1-3, with 9 nucleotides matching TRBD1. The CDR3 loop spans 15 amino acids. CDR1 is SEHNR, CDR2 FQNEAQ, per germline (reference sequence). The trim removed 2 bases at V and 4 bases at J, leaving 3 bases unmatched. In DNA, the CDR3 is TGTGCCAGCAGCTTAAGGGGACAGGGAGGAAACACCATATATTTT. Amino acids: CASSLRGQGGNTIYF.

This chain connects TRBV5-4 to TRBJ2-7; 8 nucleotides align to TRBD1. With V trimmed by 7 bases and J by 2 bases, 5 bases remained unmatched. Germline V gene data show CDR1 as SGHNT and CDR2 as YYREEE (reference sequence). The CDR3 covers 13 residues. CDR3 sequence: CASGNRGAYEQYF. CDR3 DNA: TGTGCCAGCGGGAACAGGGGGGCCTACGAGCAGTACTTC.

V and J are TRBV4-3 and TRBJ2-1; TRBD2 aligns across 10 bases. This CDR3 spans 17 amino acids. In germline, CDR1 is LGHNA, CDR2 YSLEER. V was clipped by 1 base and J by 4 bases; unmatched bases: 7. DNA for the CDR3: TGCGCCAGCAGCCAAGTGGCGCTAGCGGGGGCTTACAATGAGCAGTTCTTC. Translating gives CASSQVALAGAYNEQFF.

The chain couples TRBV2 to TRBJ2-1; D is possibly TRBD1 (5 bases). The CDR3 runs 14 residues. Trimming took 7 bases from V and 7 from J, leaving 17 bases between them. Germline V CDR1 and CDR2: SNHLY, FYNNEI. CDR3 sequence reads: CASTPGRFLNEQFF. The CDR3 DNA sequence: TGTGCCAGCACTCCAGGGCGATTTTTGAATGAGCAGTTCTTC.

The chain recombines TRBV3-1 (or the pseudogene TRBV3-2) with TRBJ2-1; a weak D match, TRBD2 (7 bases). The germline V and J ends were trimmed by 1 base and 4 bases, with 11 bases remaining between them. Germline CDR1 LGHDT, CDR2 YNNKEL (reference sequence). The CDR3 totals 15 residues. The CDR3 loop is CASSQGGGQYNEQFF. The CDR3 bases are TGTGCCAGCAGCCAAGGGGGGGGACAATACAATGAGCAGTTCTTC.

J is TRBJ1-1 and V is TRBV10-3, with 9 bases aligning to TRBD1. This CDR3 is 17 amino acids long. The germline CDR1 and CDR2 sequences are ENHRY and SYGVKD. The ends lost 4 bases at V and 3 bases at J; junction bases unmatched: 12. Written as DNA, the CDR3 is TGTGCCATCAGTGCCCTCCGGGACAGGGTTGAGTACACTGAAGCTTTCTTT. The encoded protein is CAISALRDRVEYTEAFF.

A single count supports this clone. V gene TRBV11-2 combines with J gene TRBJ2-5; 8 bases align to TRBD1. Trimming took 1 base from V and 2 from J; bases not matched to a gene: 3. Germline V gene lookup returns CDR1 SGHAT and CDR2 FQNNGV. The CDR3 has 15 amino acids. The DNA for the CDR3 is TGTGCCAGCAGCTTAGGACAGGGGAGGCAAGAGACCCAGTACTTC. It yields the protein CASSLGQGRQETQYF.

Notes on this clone: The sample contains more than one DNA sequence encoding this CDR3. The V gene is TRBV5-1, the J gene TRBJ1-1; 9 bases align to TRBD1. This CDR3 is built from 14 residues. J lost 4 bases, V lost 4 bases, and 5 bases had no gene match. The germline V gene encodes CDR1 SGHRS and CDR2 YFSETQ. CDR3 sequence (DNA): TGCGCCAGCAGCGACAGGGGGGGAGGCACTGAAGCTTTCTTT. As protein: CASSDRGGGTEAFF.

The gene calls are TRBV24-1 and TRBJ1-4; 7 bases are a match to TRBD1. Germline V CDR1 and CDR2: KGHDR, SFDVKD. The CDR3 is 15 amino acids. The V segment lost 4 bases and the J segment 4 bases; nucleotides outside the gene matches: 5. The CDR3 region is CATSDPRQGNEKLFF. The CDR3 nucleotides are TGTGCCACCAGTGACCCAAGACAGGGTAATGAAAAACTGTTTTTT.

The chain uses TRBV5-5 and TRBJ1-2; TRBD1 might be the D (5 bases). The CDR3 extends over 12 amino acids. In germline, CDR1 is SGHKS, CDR2 YYEKEE (reference sequence). The germline V and J ends were trimmed by 0 bases and 8 bases, with 8 bases remaining between them. CDR3 amino acids: CASSLGQGGYTF. The CDR3 DNA is TGTGCCAGCAGCTTGGGTCAGGGAGGCTACACCTTC.

This chain connects TRBV6-5 to TRBJ1-1; 7 bases line up with TRBD1. J was trimmed by 4 bases and V by 4 bases; bases with no gene match: 3. Per the germline V gene, CDR1 is MNHEY and CDR2 is SVGAGI. The CDR3 is 13 amino acids. The CDR3 DNA sequence: TGTGCCAGCAGTTCCCGGGACAGCACTGAAGCTTTCTTT. The encoded protein is CASSSRDSTEAFF.

The CDR3 spells CASSEGGLAGALDTQYF. The CDR3 DNA follows: TGTGCCAGCAGTGAGGGGGGACTAGCGGGGGCGTTAGATACGCAGTATTTT. V usage is TRBV25-1 and J usage is TRBJ2-3; TRBD2 aligns across 14 bases. The V and J ends lost 3 bases and 5 bases, in that order; junction bases with no gene match: 7. The CDR3 is 17 residues long. Germline assignment: CDR1 MGHDK and CDR2 SYGVNS.

The J gene is TRBJ2-2, the V gene TRBV7-9, with a tentative D call TRBD2 (5 bases). V shed 2 bases and J shed 1 base, with 14 bases lying between them. Germline V lookup: CDR1 SEHNR, CDR2 FQNEAQ (reference sequence). The CDR3 contains 17 residues. CDR3 amino acids: CASSLRLAILNTGELFF. As DNA, the CDR3 is TGTGCCAGCAGCTTAAGGCTAGCAATCTTGAACACCGGGGAGCTGTTTTTT.

The chain recombines TRBV6-5 with TRBJ2-7, with 8 nucleotides matching TRBD1. Losses at the gene ends were 5 bases for V and 1 base for J; bases not matched to a gene: 7. This CDR3 contains 15 residues. Germline V gene data show CDR1 as MNHEY and CDR2 as SVGAGI. CDR3 sequence: CASSLEGTGSYEQYF. CDR3 in DNA: TGTGCCAGCAGTCTCGAGGGGACAGGATCCTACGAGCAGTACTTC.

The DNA for the CDR3 is TGCGCCAGCAGCTTGGGAGGGACAGCCTACGAGCAGTACTTC. Its protein product is CASSLGGTAYEQYF. The chain employs TRBV5-1 and TRBJ2-7; 7 positions match TRBD1. Germline V gene sequence: CDR1 SGHRS, CDR2 YFSETQ. The CDR3 sequence is 14 residues long. Germline trimming cut 0 bases from V and 2 bases from J; bases unmatched to any gene: 2. The full variable domain, rest sourced from reference TRBV5-1 and TRBJ2-7, is KAGVTQTPRYLIKTRGQQVTLSCSPISGHRSVSWYQQTPGQGLQFLFEYFSETQRNKGNFPGRFSGRQFSNSRSEMNVSTLELGDSALYLCASSLGGTAYEQYFGPGTRLTVT.

This clone was recorded only once. This rearrangement joins TRBV7-2 to TRBJ1-4; 9 nucleotides line up with TRBD1. V was clipped by 0 bases and J by 5 bases; unmatched bases: 7. The CDR3 consists of 17 residues. The germline V gene has CDR1 SGHTA and CDR2 FQGNSA. CDR3 loop: CASSLASYRGRNEKLFF. CDR3 nucleotide sequence: TGTGCCAGCAGCTTAGCCTCTTACAGGGGGCGGAATGAAAAACTGTTTTTT.

The chain recombines TRBV12-3 or TRBV12-4 with TRBJ2-7, with no clear D. Trimming stripped 2 bases from V and 2 bases from J, with 4 bases between. This CDR3 is 12 amino acids long. Here the CDR3 reads CASSLNTYEQYV. CDR3 coding DNA: TGTGCCAGCAGTTTAAACACCTACGAGCAGTACGTC.

The genes are TRBV19 and TRBJ1-5, with no clear D. Germline V gene data show CDR1 as LNHDA and CDR2 as SQIVND (reference sequence). This CDR3 is 14 amino acids long. V lost 1 base, J lost 4 bases, and 8 bases lay in between. In DNA form, the CDR3 reads TGTGCCAGTAGTATAGGAGGCCGGAATCAGCCCCAGCATTTT. This encodes CASSIGGRNQPQHF.

The genes are TRBV7-9 and TRBJ1-4; TRBD1 aligns across 8 bases. Germline V lookup: CDR1 SEHNR, CDR2 FQNEAQ (reference sequence). V lost 5 bases to trimming and J lost 2 bases; unmatched junction nucleotides: 7. This CDR3 region has 16 residues. The CDR3 is CASSLAGQGTNEKLFF. Written as DNA, the CDR3 is TGTGCCAGCAGCCTTGCTGGACAGGGCACTAATGAAAAACTGTTTTTT.

The rearrangement links TRBV21-1 to TRBJ2-2; the table's D call, TRBD2, has no DNA check behind it. TRBV21-1 is a known pseudogene. The CDR3 is made up of 17 amino acids. The CDR3 here is CASWGQRGGLGTGELFF. Here the CDR3 DNA reads TGTGCCAGCTGGGGGCAGCGGGGGGGCCTAGGCACCGGGGAGCTGTTTTTT.

The chain joins TRBV6-5 to TRBJ2-7; 9 bases fit TRBD2. Germline trimming cut 0 bases from V and 6 bases from J; bases unmatched to any gene: 9. The CDR3 totals 16 residues. The germline V gene has CDR1 MNHEY and CDR2 SVGAGI. CDR3 DNA sequence: TGTGCCAGCAGTTACTCGAGGGTAGCGGGGGAGGGCGAGCAGTACGTC. Translated, it gives CASSYSRVAGEGEQYV.

The gene calls are TRBV25-1 and TRBJ2-1; TRBD2 agrees at 10 bases. This CDR3 has 17 residues. CDR1 and CDR2 from the germline V gene are MGHDK and SYGVNS. V gave up 7 bases and J gave up 8 bases; unmatched junction bases: 17. CDR3 bases: TGTGCCAGCACCCCTGCGAGGAGCGGGGGGGCCATCCATGAGCAGTTCTTC. As protein: CASTPARSGGAIHEQFF.

The CDR3 region is CAWSVGAGKYETQYF. In DNA, the CDR3 is TGTGCCTGGAGTGTAGGGGCGGGGAAGTATGAGACCCAGTACTTC. This sequence joins TRBV30 and TRBJ2-5, with a weak D call TRBD2 (6 bases). V was pared by 0 bases and J by 5 bases, with 16 bases between. CDR3 size: 15 residues. The germline V gene has CDR1 GTSNPN and CDR2 SVGIG (reference sequence).

The chain links TRBV9 to TRBJ2-3, with 7 bases identical to TRBD1. This CDR3 has 15 amino acids. The germline gives CDR1 SGDLS, CDR2 YYNGEE. V was pared by 2 bases and J by 3 bases, with 6 bases of the junction left unmatched. This CDR3 is CASSVTGYRTDTQYF. The CDR3 DNA follows: TGTGCCAGCAGCGTGACAGGGTATCGGACAGATACGCAGTATTTT.

This clone was seen just once. The chain has TRBV7-9 and TRBJ2-3; no reliable D call. Trimming left V 5 bases short and J 5 bases short, with 14 bases between. CDR1 and CDR2 from the germline V gene are SEHNR and FQNEAQ (reference sequence). The CDR3 sequence is 14 residues long. As DNA, the CDR3 is TGTGCCAGCAGCCCCATGCTAGAGGTAGATACGCAGTATTTT. This gives the protein CASSPMLEVDTQYF.

This clone is a singleton in its sample. The CDR3 region is CASSTTPRLTGELFF. As DNA, the CDR3 is TGCGCCAGCAGCACCACTCCCCGTCTGACCGGGGAGCTGTTTTTT. The genes are TRBV5-1 and TRBJ2-2; D is unresolved. This CDR3 has 15 residues. Germline CDR1 SGHRS, CDR2 YFSETQ. Deletions cut 4 bases from V and 5 bases from J, with 15 bases between.